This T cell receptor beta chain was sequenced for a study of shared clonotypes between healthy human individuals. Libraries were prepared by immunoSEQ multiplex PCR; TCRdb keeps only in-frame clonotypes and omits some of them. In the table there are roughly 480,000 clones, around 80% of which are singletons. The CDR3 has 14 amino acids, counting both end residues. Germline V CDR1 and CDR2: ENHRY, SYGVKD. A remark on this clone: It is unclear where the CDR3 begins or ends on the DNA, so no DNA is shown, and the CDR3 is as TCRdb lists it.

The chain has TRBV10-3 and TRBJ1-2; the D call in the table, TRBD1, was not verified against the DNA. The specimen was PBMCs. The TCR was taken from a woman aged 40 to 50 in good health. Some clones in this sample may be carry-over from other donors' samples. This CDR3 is CAISEWGTGNGHTF.